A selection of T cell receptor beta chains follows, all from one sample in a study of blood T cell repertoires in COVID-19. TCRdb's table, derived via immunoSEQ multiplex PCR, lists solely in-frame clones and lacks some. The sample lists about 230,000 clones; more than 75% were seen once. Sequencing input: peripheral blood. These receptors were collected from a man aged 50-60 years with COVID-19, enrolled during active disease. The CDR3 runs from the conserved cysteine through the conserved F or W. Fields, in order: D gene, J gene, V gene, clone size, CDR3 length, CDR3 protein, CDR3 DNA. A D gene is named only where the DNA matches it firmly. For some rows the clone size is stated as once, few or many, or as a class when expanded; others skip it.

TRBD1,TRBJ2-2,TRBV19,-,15,CASSTGQGVAGELFF,TGTGCCAGTAGTACCGGACAGGGCGTGGCCGGGGAGCTGTTTTTT
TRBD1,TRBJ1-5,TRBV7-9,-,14,CASSSEGGRQPQHF,TGTGCCAGCAGCTCCGAAGGGGGCCGGCAGCCCCAGCATTTT
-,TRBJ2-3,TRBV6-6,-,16,CATAVQGATSTDTQYF,TGTGCCACCGCTGTACAGGGAGCAACTAGCACAGATACGCAGTATTTT
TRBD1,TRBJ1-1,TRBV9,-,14,CASSVRQGNTEAFF,TGTGCCAGCAGCGTAAGACAGGGGAACACTGAAGCTTTCTTT
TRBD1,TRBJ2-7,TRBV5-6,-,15,CASSLAMDRAHEQYF,TGTGCCAGCAGCTTGGCTATGGACAGGGCCCACGAGCAGTACTTC
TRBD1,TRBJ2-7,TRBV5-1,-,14,CASSSRTGNYEQYF,TGCGCCAGCAGCTCCCGGACAGGTAACTACGAGCAGTACTTC
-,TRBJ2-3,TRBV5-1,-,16,CASSSVPGLAADTQYF,TGCGCCAGCAGCAGCGTCCCGGGACTGGCGGCGGATACGCAGTATTTT
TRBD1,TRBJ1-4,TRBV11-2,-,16,CASSLGRTGGWEKLFF,TGTGCCAGCAGCTTAGGTCGAACAGGGGGTTGGGAAAAACTGTTTTTT
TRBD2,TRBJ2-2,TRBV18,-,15,CASSPLAGDTGELFF,TGTGCCAGCTCACCACTCGCGGGGGACACCGGGGAGCTGTTTTTT
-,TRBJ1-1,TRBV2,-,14,CASSELGVGTEAFF,TGTGCCAGCAGTGAATTAGGGGTTGGTACTGAAGCTTTCTTT
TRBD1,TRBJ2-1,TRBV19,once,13,CASRDRGDNEQFF,TGTGCCAGTAGGGACAGGGGTGACAATGAGCAGTTCTTC
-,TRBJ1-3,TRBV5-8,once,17,CASSSAVRGISGNTIYF,TGTGCCAGCAGCTCGGCAGTGCGGGGGATCTCTGGAAACACCATATATTTT
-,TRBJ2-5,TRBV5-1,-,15,CASSSPAVTGETQYF,TGCGCCAGCAGCTCCCCTGCGGTTACGGGAGAGACCCAGTACTTC
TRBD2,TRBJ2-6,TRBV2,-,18,CASSEASGGGSGANVLTF,TGTGCCAGCAGTGAAGCTAGCGGGGGGGGCTCTGGGGCCAACGTCCTGACTTTC
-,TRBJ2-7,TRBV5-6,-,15,CASSLQGSSSYEQYF,TGTGCCAGCAGCTTACAGGGTTCCTCCTCCTACGAGCAGTACTTC
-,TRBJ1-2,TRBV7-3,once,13,CASSPGEGYGYTF,TGTGCCAGCAGCCCTGGAGAGGGCTATGGCTACACCTTC
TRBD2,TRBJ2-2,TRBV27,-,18,CASSLSSLAGPNTGELFF,TGTGCCAGCAGTTTATCTTCCCTAGCGGGACCGAACACCGGGGAGCTGTTTTTT
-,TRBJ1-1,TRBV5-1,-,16,CASSIARGRTNTEAFF,TGCGCCAGCAGCATCGCGCGGGGTAGGACGAACACTGAAGCTTTCTTT
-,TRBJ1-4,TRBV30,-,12,CAWSRGGEKLFF,TGTGCCTGGAGCCGGGGTGGAGAAAAACTGTTTTTT
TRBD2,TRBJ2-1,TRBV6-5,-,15,CASRKLAGGYNEQFF,TGTGCCAGCAGAAAACTAGCGGGAGGTTACAATGAGCAGTTCTTC
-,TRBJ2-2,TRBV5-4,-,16,CASSLVGGPNTGELFF,TGTGCCAGCAGCTTGGTGGGGGGACCGAACACCGGGGAGCTGTTTTTT
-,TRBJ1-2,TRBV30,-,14,CAWSSGREAYGYTF,TGTGCCTGGTCCTCGGGCAGGGAGGCCTATGGCTACACCTTC
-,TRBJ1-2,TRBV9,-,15,CASSPTTGANYGYTF,TGTGCCAGCAGCCCTACGACAGGAGCTAACTATGGCTACACCTTC
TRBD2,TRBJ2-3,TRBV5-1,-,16,CASSLVLAGGPDTQYF,TGCGCCAGCAGCTTGGTACTAGCGGGAGGACCAGATACGCAGTATTTT
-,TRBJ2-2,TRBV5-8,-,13,CASSYFLTGELFF,TGTGCCAGCAGCTACTTCTTGACCGGGGAGCTGTTTTTT
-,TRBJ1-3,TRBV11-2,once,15,CASSLVPGVGNTIYF,TGTGCCAGCAGCTTAGTCCCAGGGGTTGGAAACACCATATATTTT
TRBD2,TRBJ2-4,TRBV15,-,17,CATSTRTSGTLQNIQYF,TGTGCCACCAGCACCCGGACTAGCGGGACGCTCCAAAACATTCAGTACTTC
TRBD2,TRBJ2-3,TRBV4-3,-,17,CASSQGLTSGGTDTQYF,TGCGCCAGCAGCCAAGGGTTGACTAGCGGGGGAACAGATACGCAGTATTTT
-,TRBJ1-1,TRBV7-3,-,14,CASSRGVGVTEAFF,TGTGCCAGCAGCCGCGGGGTCGGGGTCACTGAAGCTTTCTTT
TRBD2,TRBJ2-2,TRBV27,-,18,CASSFWSSGGLNTGELFF,TGTGCCAGCAGTTTTTGGTCTAGCGGGGGGCTGAACACCGGGGAGCTGTTTTTT
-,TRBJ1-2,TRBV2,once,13,CASSDQSRYGYTF,TGTGCCAGCAGTGACCAGTCGCGGTATGGCTACACCTTC
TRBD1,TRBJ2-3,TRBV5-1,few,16,CASSLEGTGVVNTQYF,TGCGCCAGCAGCTTGGAAGGGACAGGGGTCGTGAATACGCAGTATTTT